The entry below gives a single TCR beta chain sequence along with its context. During colonoscopy, one to two rectal pinch biopsies were collected. The diagnostic colonoscopy in ulcerative colitis patients preceded any immunosuppressive treatment. Trimming pared 6 bases from V and 4 bases from J, leaving 12 bases between. The CDR3 contains 13 residues. Germline V lookup: CDR1 MNHEY, CDR2 SMNVEV (reference sequence). Sequencing was at survey level. The protocol was immunoSEQ multiplex PCR, while the TCRdb copy is restricted to in-frame clones and leaves out a portion. Of about 35,000 clones listed, around 80% are singletons. This sample was included in a study of pediatric ulcerative colitis.

This receptor was taken from a boy aged 5-17 years with mild ulcerative colitis. J is TRBJ1-1 and V is TRBV27, with D tentatively TRBD1 (5 bases). Material for sequencing was gut tissue. The CDR3 DNA reads TGTGCCAGCAGAATTGGGGCGGGCACTGAAGCTTTCTTT. This encodes CASRIGAGTEAFF.